The 29 T cell receptor beta chains given below trace back to one sample, sequenced in a study of beta chain features in type 1 diabetes (dated by TCRdb to the late 2010s). Findings and caveats that apply to the study as a whole: A moderate but significant shortening of TCRB CDR3 length was observed in type 1 diabetes patients in all four CD4+ subsets.

The antigens of these receptors remain unknown. Library preparation employed the immunoSEQ multiplex PCR assay. The High Capacity cDNA Reverse Transcription Kit was used to reverse transcribe all of the isolated RNA, meaning that expressed TCRB transcripts were what got sequenced. Entries here come from immuneACCESS through TCRdb and include only in-frame sequences with V and J called. Some clones fail to appear in such tables; in the studies checked, an unresolved V gene covers under half of the shortfall, and the cause of the remainder is unknown. Here the sample has about 650,000 clones; around 11% occur a single time. The ten most abundant clones make up roughly 0.11% of the sample. Sample: naive CD4+ T cells from blood. The sample's cell subset or site label is to be understood as: true naive CD4+ T cells. These receptors were taken from a man younger than 45 with type 1 diabetes.

This sequence joins TRBV19 and TRBJ1-4; D may be TRBD1 (6 bases). V was clipped by 10 bases and J by 8 bases, with 14 bases between them. The CDR3 is 12 residues long. The germline gives CDR1 LNHDA, CDR2 SQIVND (reference sequence). The CDR3 DNA is TGTGCCACCGGACAGCCAAAAGAAAAACTGTTTTTT. Its translation is CATGQPKEKLFF.

This clone was seen more than once but under ten times. J is TRBJ1-3 and V is TRBV9, with 11 bases identical to TRBD1. Unmatched junction bases numbered 5, after V lost 0 bases and J lost 3 bases. This CDR3 is 17 amino acids long. Germline lookup yields CDR1 SGDLS and CDR2 YYNGEE. In nucleotides, the CDR3 is TGTGCCAGCAGCGTAGCCGGGGACAGGGGGTATGGAAACACCATATATTTT. It specifies CASSVAGDRGYGNTIYF.

V is TRBV9 and J is TRBJ1-3; possibly TRBD1 for D (6 bases). The germline V gene has CDR1 SGDLS and CDR2 YYNGEE. Between the trimmed V and J ends, which lost 4 bases and 1 base, there was a span of 12 bases. CDR3 length: 15 residues. The DNA for the CDR3 is TGTGCCAGCAGCCCTGGAGGACAGTCTGGAAACACCATATATTTT. It specifies CASSPGGQSGNTIYF.

This clone was seen more than once but under ten times. The chain recombines TRBV6-1 with TRBJ2-3; TRBD2 aligns across 11 bases. Germline CDR1 reads MNHNS; CDR2 reads SASEGT. Losses at the gene ends were 6 bases for V and 5 bases for J; bases not matched to a gene: 4. The length of the CDR3 is 14 residues. The chain's CDR3 is CASRNGLAGDTQYF. The CDR3 nucleotides are TGTGCCAGCAGGAACGGACTAGCGGGAGATACGCAGTATTTT.

This clone has just a few counts. This chain uses TRBV5-1 with TRBJ2-2; TRBD1 agrees at 10 bases. The CDR3 loop spans 15 amino acids. V lost 4 bases and J lost 5; bases outside the gene matches: 5. Looked up from germline, CDR1 is SGHRS and CDR2 is YFSETQ. CDR3 DNA sequence: TGCGCCAGCAGCCTATGGGACAGGGGAACCGGGGAGCTGTTTTTT. Amino acid sequence: CASSLWDRGTGELFF.

The CDR3 here is CASSRGGAVIETQYF. The CDR3 DNA sequence: TGTGCCAGCAGCCGCGGAGGGGCCGTTATAGAGACCCAGTACTTC. The chain combines TRBV7-3 with TRBJ2-5; D is possibly TRBD2 (6 bases). This CDR3 is 15 amino acids long. Germline V gene sequence: CDR1 SGHTA, CDR2 FQGTGA. V dropped 5 bases and J dropped 4 bases, with 17 bases sitting between them.

This chain connects TRBV6-5 to TRBJ2-1; D ambiguous. CDR3 size: 15 residues. V was trimmed by 0 bases and J by 0 bases, leaving 6 bases between them. Germline-derived CDR1 and CDR2 are MNHEY and SVGAGI. CDR3 sequence: CASSYSANSYNEQFF. The CDR3 nucleotides are TGTGCCAGCAGTTACTCCGCAAACTCCTACAATGAGCAGTTCTTC.

This clone was picked up a small number of times. The chain recombines TRBV11-2 with TRBJ2-1; D remains ambiguous. The V gene's germline CDR1 is SGHAT and CDR2 FQNNGV. V was trimmed by 2 bases and J by 8 bases, leaving 10 bases between them. The CDR3 runs to 13 residues. The CDR3 bases are TGTGCCAGCAGCTTAATAGTTGAACATGAGCAGTTCTTC. It encodes CASSLIVEHEQFF.

This clone was observed a handful of times. The rearrangement uses TRBV11-2 and TRBJ2-7; 8 bases line up with TRBD1. The CDR3 consists of 17 residues. V lost 6 bases, J lost 1 base, and 14 bases stayed unmatched. Germline V gives CDR1 SGHAT, CDR2 FQNNGV. This CDR3 reads CASSLGNGQGASYEQYF. As DNA, the CDR3 is TGTGCCAGCAGTCTGGGAAATGGGCAGGGGGCTTCCTACGAGCAGTACTTC.

This clone appeared a few times. This rearrangement joins TRBV6-6 to TRBJ2-4, with 8 nucleotides matching TRBD1. The germline V gene encodes CDR1 MNHNY and CDR2 SVGAGI (reference sequence). The CDR3 is made up of 15 amino acids. After removal of 5 bases from V and 6 bases from J, the junction contained 9 bases not matched to a gene. CDR3 nucleotides: TGTGCCAGCAGTATCAGGACAGGGAATATAAACATTCAGTACTTC. It specifies CASSIRTGNINIQYF.

CDR3 nucleotides: TGTGCCAGCCCTGACGGTTGTACTGGAAACACCATATATTTT. It is translated as CASPDGCTGNTIYF. The chain employs TRBV27 and TRBJ1-3, with D uncertain. The ends were cut back, 8 bases at V and 2 bases at J, with 13 bases in the middle. CDR1 and CDR2 from the germline V gene are MNHEY and SMNVEV (reference sequence). CDR3 length: 14 residues.

This clone has more than one count but fewer than ten. The J gene is TRBJ2-3, the V gene TRBV5-4; no definite D call. The V end was cut by 4 bases, the J end by 4 bases, with 13 bases between. CDR1 and CDR2 (germline): SGHNT, YYREEE (reference sequence). CDR3 length: 14 residues. DNA of the CDR3: TGTGCCAGCAGCCGAACCTCGTCGGCAGATACGCAGTATTTT. Protein product: CASSRTSSADTQYF.

This clone showed up just a few times. This chain joins TRBV7-2 and TRBJ2-3; 11 positions agree with TRBD2. CDR3 length equals 14 residues. With V trimmed by 6 bases and J by 4 bases, 3 bases remained unmatched. Germline V lookup: CDR1 SGHTA, CDR2 FQGNSA. The CDR3 here is CASRLAGVPDTQYF. The CDR3 DNA reads as TGTGCCAGCAGACTAGCGGGGGTACCAGATACGCAGTATTTT. Full variable domain (outside the CDR3, taken from reference TRBV7-2 and TRBJ2-3): GAGVSQSPSNKVTEKGKDVELRCDPISGHTALYWYRQSLGQGLEFLIYFQGNSAPDKSGLPSDRFSAERTGGSVSTLTIQRTQQEDSAVYLCASRLAGVPDTQYFGPGTRLTVL.

The chain employs TRBV4-1 and TRBJ2-3; 9 bases are shared with TRBD1. Germline values: CDR1 MGHRA, CDR2 YSYEKL. This CDR3 contains 16 residues. With V trimmed by 4 bases and J by 3 bases, 8 bases remained unmatched. This CDR3 reads CASSPSRGQGTDTQYF. In DNA form, the CDR3 reads TGCGCCAGCAGCCCAAGTAGAGGACAGGGGACAGATACGCAGTATTTT.

The rearrangement uses TRBV28 and TRBJ1-5; unclear D gene. Deletions cut 1 base from V and 6 bases from J, with 7 bases between. The CDR3 is 13 amino acids. CDR1 is MDHEN, CDR2 SYDVKM, per germline. As DNA, the CDR3 is TGTGCCAGCAGTTTATTAATGCTTCAGCCCCAGCATTTT. Protein: CASSLLMLQPQHF.

This clone was seen a few times. This chain joins TRBV2 and TRBJ1-1; the D is unclear. Trimming took off 6 bases at V and 4 bases at J, with 18 bases between the two ends. Germline loops: CDR1 SNHLY, CDR2 FYNNEI. The CDR3 consists of 15 residues. In DNA, the CDR3 is TGTGCCAGCAGCGATCGGGCCTCGGGCGGCACTGAAGCTTTCTTT. It translates to CASSDRASGGTEAFF.

The rearrangement links TRBV4-3 to TRBJ1-4; D perhaps matches TRBD1 (5 bases). V gave up 3 bases and J gave up 4 bases, with 18 bases separating them. The CDR3 has 17 amino acids. Germline V gene lookup returns CDR1 LGHNA and CDR2 YSLEER. Here the CDR3 DNA reads TGCGCCAGCAGCCAGTCCCCACGGGTGGGGCTTAATGAAAAACTGTTTTTT. Translating gives CASSQSPRVGLNEKLFF.

The chain links TRBV15 to TRBJ2-1; D not resolved. Trimming took 0 bases from V and 4 from J, leaving 4 bases between them. This CDR3 has 13 amino acids. CDR1 is LNHNV and CDR2 is YYDKDF in the germline V gene (reference sequence). The DNA for the CDR3 is TGTGCCACCAGCAGAGATTATTACAATGAGCAGTTCTTC. Translating gives CATSRDYYNEQFF.

V gene TRBV7-2 combines with J gene TRBJ2-7; tentatively, D is TRBD2 (6 bases). Between the trimmed V and J ends, which lost 5 bases and 0 bases, there was a span of 14 bases. Germline CDR1 SGHTA, CDR2 FQGNSA. The CDR3 totals 15 residues. CDR3 sequence (DNA): TGTGCCAGCAGCCTGGGACGGGGGAGCTCCTACGAGCAGTACTTC. It encodes CASSLGRGSSYEQYF.

The chain has TRBV29-1 and TRBJ1-5; 10 nucleotides agree with TRBD1. The CDR3 is made up of 13 amino acids. V shed 6 bases, J shed 11 bases, and the junction held 10 bases outside the gene matches. From germline, CDR1 is SQVTM and CDR2 ANQGSEA. This CDR3 reads CSVIRDRGGSQHF. CDR3 DNA: TGCAGCGTGATCCGGGACAGGGGTGGGTCCCAGCATTTT.

The chain joins TRBV20-1 to TRBJ1-2; D gene unclear. Germline V gene data show CDR1 as DFQATT and CDR2 as SNEGSKA (reference sequence). This CDR3 comprises 10 residues. The ends were cut back, 6 bases at V and 4 bases at J, with 6 bases in the middle. CDR3 sequence: CSAQTYGYTF. CDR3 sequence (DNA): TGCAGTGCCCAGACCTATGGCTACACCTTC.

The chain recombines TRBV11-1 with TRBJ1-2; no clear D gene. Trimming took 5 bases from V and 6 from J, leaving 7 bases between them. This CDR3 has 11 residues. Germline V gives CDR1 SGHAT, CDR2 FQDESV (reference sequence). CDR3 sequence: CASSARDGYTF. DNA for the CDR3: TGTGCCAGCAGCGCGAGGGATGGCTACACCTTC.

As regards this clone: Other nucleotide sequences in the sample specify the same CDR3. The chain uses TRBV9 and TRBJ2-1; 9 nucleotides agree with TRBD2. In germline, CDR1 is SGDLS, CDR2 YYNGEE. CDR3 length: 15 residues. V gave up 0 bases and J gave up 4 bases; unmatched junction bases: 2. The CDR3 region is CASSVGTSEYNEQFF. Here the CDR3 DNA reads TGTGCCAGCAGCGTAGGGACTAGCGAGTACAATGAGCAGTTCTTC.

The V gene is TRBV30, the J gene TRBJ2-3, with D uncertain. CDR3 size: 12 residues. Germline CDR1 reads GTSNPN; CDR2 reads SVGIG (reference sequence). V lost 1 base, J lost 12 bases, and 14 bases lay in between. CDR3 in DNA: TGTGCCTGGAGTGGTAGCTCCTCATCTCAGTATTTT. It codes for CAWSGSSSSQYF.

The table lists this clone with a few counts. V gene TRBV2 combines with J gene TRBJ2-1, with D tentatively TRBD2 (5 bases). Between the trimmed V and J ends, which lost 1 base and 15 bases, there was a span of 10 bases. CDR3 length: 11 residues. Germline V gives CDR1 SNHLY, CDR2 FYNNEI. CDR3 bases: TGTGCCAGCAGTGAAGAGAACCGGGGGTTCTTC. This codes for CASSEENRGFF.

A remark on this clone: The same CDR3 also results from other DNA sequences found in this sample. The chain combines TRBV5-1 with TRBJ2-5; D is uncertain. Germline CDR1 is SGHRS and CDR2 is YFSETQ. Trimming shortened V by 4 bases and J by 3 bases, and 4 bases separated the two germline ends. The CDR3 sequence is 11 residues long. CDR3 DNA: TGCGCCAGCAGCCCTAAAGAGACCCAGTACTTC. Its translation is CASSPKETQYF.

The chain employs TRBV30 and TRBJ2-2; TRBD1 matches at 7 bases. Germline V lookup: CDR1 GTSNPN, CDR2 SVGIG (reference sequence). Trimming at V came to 4 bases and at J to 3 bases, leaving 5 bases not matched to a gene. This CDR3 has 14 amino acids. The CDR3 loop reads CAWNNRGYTGELFF. The CDR3 nucleotides read TGTGCCTGGAATAACAGGGGATACACCGGGGAGCTGTTTTTT.

This clone was counted between two and nine times. The J gene is TRBJ1-2, the V gene TRBV7-2, with 8 bases aligning to TRBD1. V was pared by 5 bases and J by 3 bases, with 2 bases of the junction left unmatched. CDR3 length: 13 amino acids. CDR1 is SGHTA, CDR2 FQGNSA, per germline. CDR3 residues: CASSEQGDYGYTF. The CDR3 nucleotides are TGTGCCAGCAGCGAACAGGGGGACTATGGCTACACCTTC.

This chain's CDR3 is CAWSPTALNEKLFF. In DNA form, the CDR3 reads TGTGCCTGGAGTCCGACGGCTCTCAATGAAAAACTGTTTTTT. This rearrangement joins TRBV30 to TRBJ1-4; no firm D call. Germline CDR1 is GTSNPN and CDR2 is SVGIG (reference sequence). V lost 2 bases and J 5 bases, leaving 12 bases between the germline ends. The CDR3 length is 14 residues.